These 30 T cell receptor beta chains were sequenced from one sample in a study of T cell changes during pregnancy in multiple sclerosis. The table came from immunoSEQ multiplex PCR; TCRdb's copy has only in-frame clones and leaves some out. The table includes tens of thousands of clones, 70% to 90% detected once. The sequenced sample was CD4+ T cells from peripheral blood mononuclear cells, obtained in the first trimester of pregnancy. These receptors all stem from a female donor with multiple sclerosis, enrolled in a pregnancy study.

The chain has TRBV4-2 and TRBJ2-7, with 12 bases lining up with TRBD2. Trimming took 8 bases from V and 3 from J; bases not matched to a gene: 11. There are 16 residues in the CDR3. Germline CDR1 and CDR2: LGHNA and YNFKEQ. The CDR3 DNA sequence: TGTGCCAGCTCCCCCCTAGCGGGAGGGCCAAGCTACGAGCAGTACTTC. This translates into CASSPLAGGPSYEQYF.

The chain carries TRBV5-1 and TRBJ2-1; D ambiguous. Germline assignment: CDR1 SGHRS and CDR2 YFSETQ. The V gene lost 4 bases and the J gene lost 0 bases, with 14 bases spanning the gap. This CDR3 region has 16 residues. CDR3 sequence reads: CASSQTSRSSYNEQFF. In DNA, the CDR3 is TGCGCCAGCAGCCAGACTTCCCGAAGCTCCTACAATGAGCAGTTCTTC.

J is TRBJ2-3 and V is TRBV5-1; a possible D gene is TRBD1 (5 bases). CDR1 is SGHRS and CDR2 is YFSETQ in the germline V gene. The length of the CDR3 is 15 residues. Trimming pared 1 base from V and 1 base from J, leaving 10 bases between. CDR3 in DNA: TGCGCCAGCAGCTTGAGGGGCTCTGGCACAGATACGCAGTATTTT. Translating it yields CASSLRGSGTDTQYF.

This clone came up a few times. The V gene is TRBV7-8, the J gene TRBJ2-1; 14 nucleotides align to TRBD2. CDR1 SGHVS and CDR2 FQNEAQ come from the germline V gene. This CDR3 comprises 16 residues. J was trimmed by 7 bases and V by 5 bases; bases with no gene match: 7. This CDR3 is CASSRGLAGGYNEQFF. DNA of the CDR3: TGTGCCAGCAGCCGAGGACTAGCGGGAGGTTATAATGAGCAGTTCTTC.

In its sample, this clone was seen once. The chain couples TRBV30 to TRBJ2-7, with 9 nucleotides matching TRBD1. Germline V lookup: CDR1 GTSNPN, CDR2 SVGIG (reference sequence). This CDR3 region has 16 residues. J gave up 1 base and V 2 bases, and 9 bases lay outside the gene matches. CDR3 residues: CAWSRTGTGMSYEQYF. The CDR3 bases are TGTGCCTGGAGTCGTACTGGGACAGGGATGTCCTACGAGCAGTACTTC.

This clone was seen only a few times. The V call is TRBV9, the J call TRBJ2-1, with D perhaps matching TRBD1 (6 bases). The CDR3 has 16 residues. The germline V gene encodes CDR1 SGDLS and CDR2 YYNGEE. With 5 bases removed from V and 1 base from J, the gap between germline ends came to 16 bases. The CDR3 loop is CASRPLQGGSYNEQFF. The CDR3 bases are TGTGCCAGCAGACCCCTACAAGGGGGTTCCTACAATGAGCAGTTCTTC.

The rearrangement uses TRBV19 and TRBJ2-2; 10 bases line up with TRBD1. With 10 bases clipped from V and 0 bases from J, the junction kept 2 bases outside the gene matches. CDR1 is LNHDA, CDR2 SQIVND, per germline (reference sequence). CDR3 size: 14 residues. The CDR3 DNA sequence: TGTGCCACCGGGACAGGGGCGAACACCGGGGAGCTGTTTTTT. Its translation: CATGTGANTGELFF.

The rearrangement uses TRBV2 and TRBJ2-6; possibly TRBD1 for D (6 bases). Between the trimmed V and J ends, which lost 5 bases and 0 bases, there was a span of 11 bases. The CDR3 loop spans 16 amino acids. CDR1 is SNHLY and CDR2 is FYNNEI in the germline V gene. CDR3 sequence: CASSPARGSGANVLTF. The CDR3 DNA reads TGTGCCAGCAGTCCTGCCAGGGGCTCTGGGGCCAACGTCCTGACTTTC. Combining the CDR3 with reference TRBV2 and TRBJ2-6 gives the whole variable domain EPEVTQTPSHQVTQMGQEVILRCVPISNHLYFYWYRQILGQKVEFLVSFYNNEISEKSEIFDDQFSVERPDGSNFTLKIRSTKLEDSAMYFCASSPARGSGANVLTFGAGSRLTVL.

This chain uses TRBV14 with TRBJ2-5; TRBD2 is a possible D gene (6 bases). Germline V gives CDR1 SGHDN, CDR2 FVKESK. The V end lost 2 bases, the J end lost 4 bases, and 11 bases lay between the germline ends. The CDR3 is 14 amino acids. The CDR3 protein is CASSQPGGLETQYF. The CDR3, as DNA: TGTGCCAGCAGCCAACCCGGGGGTCTAGAGACCCAGTACTTC.

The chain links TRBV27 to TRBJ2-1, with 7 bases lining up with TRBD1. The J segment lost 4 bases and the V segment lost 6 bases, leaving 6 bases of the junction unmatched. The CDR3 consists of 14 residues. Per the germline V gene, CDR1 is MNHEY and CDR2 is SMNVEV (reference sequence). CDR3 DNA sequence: TGTGCCAGCAGCCGGGGACAGAATTACAATGAGCAGTTCTTC. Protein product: CASSRGQNYNEQFF.

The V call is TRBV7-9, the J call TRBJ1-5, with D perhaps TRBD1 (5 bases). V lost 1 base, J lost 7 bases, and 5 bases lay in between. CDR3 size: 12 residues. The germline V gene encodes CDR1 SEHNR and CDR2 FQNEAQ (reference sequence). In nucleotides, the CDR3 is TGTGCCAGCAGCTTAGGGGGCCAGCCCCAGCATTTT. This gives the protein CASSLGGQPQHF.

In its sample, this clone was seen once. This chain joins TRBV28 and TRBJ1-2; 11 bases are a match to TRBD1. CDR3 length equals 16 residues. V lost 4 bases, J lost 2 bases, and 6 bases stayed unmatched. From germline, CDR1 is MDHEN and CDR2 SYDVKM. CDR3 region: CASSSSGTGGNYGYTF. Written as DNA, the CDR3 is TGTGCCAGCAGTTCTAGCGGGACAGGGGGGAACTATGGCTACACCTTC.

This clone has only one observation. CDR3 amino acids: CASSVSPNLNQPQHF. Here the CDR3 DNA reads TGTGCCAGCAGTGTAAGCCCGAACCTTAACCAGCCCCAGCATTTT. The chain joins TRBV6-1 to TRBJ1-5; D is unclear. V shed 4 bases and J shed 7 bases, with 17 bases lying between them. The CDR3 runs 15 residues. CDR1 is MNHNS and CDR2 is SASEGT in the germline V gene.

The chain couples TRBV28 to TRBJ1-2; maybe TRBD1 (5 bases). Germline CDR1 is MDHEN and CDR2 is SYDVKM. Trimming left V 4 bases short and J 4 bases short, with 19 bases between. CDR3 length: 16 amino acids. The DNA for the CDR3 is TGTGCCAGCAGTTCCCCTGGAGGGCAGGGTGGCTATGGCTACACCTTC. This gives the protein CASSSPGGQGGYGYTF.

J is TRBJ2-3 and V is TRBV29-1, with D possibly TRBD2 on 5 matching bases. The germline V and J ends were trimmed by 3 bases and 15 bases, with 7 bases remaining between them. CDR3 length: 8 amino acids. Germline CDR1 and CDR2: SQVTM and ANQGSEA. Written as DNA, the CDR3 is TGCAGCGTTGAGGGAGTCTATTTT. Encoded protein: CSVEGVYF.

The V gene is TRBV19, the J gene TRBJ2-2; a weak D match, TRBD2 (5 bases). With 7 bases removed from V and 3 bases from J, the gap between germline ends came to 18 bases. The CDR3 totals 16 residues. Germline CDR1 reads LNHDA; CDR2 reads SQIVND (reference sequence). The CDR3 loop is CASILGSLRDTGELFF. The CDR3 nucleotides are TGTGCCAGTATCCTGGGAAGTTTGCGGGACACCGGGGAGCTGTTTTTT.

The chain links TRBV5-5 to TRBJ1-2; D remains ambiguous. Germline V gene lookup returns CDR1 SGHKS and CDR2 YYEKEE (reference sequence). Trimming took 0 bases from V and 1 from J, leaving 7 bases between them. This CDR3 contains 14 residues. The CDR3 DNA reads TGTGCCAGCAGCTTGGCCCACAGTAACTATGGCTACACCTTC. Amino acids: CASSLAHSNYGYTF.

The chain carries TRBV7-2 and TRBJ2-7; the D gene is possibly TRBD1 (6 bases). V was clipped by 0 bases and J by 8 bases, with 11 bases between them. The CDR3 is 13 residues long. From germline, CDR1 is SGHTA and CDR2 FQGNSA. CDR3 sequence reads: CASSLAGAVKQYF. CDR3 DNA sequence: TGTGCCAGCAGCTTAGCGGGGGCAGTCAAGCAGTACTTC.

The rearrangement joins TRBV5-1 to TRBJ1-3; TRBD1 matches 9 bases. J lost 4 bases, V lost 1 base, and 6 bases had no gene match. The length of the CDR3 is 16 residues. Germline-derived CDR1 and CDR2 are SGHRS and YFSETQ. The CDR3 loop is CASSLTGTGMGNTIYF. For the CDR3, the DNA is TGCGCCAGCAGCTTGACCGGGACAGGGATGGGAAACACCATATATTTT.

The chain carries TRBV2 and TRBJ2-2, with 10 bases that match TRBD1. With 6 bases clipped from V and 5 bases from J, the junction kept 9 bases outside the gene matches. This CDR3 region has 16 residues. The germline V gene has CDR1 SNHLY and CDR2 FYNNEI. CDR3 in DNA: TGTGCCAGCAGCCAAAGCCGGGACAGGGGTACCGGGGAGCTGTTTTTT. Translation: CASSQSRDRGTGELFF.

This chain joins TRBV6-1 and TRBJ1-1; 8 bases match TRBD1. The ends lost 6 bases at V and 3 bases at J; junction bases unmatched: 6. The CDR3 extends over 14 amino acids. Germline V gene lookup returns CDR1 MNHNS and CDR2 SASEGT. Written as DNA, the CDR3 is TGTGCCAGCAGGCGGACAGGGCATGACACTGAAGCTTTCTTT. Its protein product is CASRRTGHDTEAFF.

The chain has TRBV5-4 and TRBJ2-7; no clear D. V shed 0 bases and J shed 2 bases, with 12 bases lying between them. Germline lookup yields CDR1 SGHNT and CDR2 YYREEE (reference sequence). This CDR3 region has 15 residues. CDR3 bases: TGTGCCAGCAGCTTGGGACTCCCACCCGCCTACGAGCAGTACTTC. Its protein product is CASSLGLPPAYEQYF.

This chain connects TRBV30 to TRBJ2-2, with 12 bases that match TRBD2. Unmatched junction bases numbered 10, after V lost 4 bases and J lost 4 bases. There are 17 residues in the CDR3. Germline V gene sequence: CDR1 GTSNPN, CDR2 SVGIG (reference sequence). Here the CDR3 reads CAWTPLAGGTTTGELFF. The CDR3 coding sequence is TGTGCCTGGACCCCCCTAGCGGGAGGGACGACCACCGGGGAGCTGTTTTTT. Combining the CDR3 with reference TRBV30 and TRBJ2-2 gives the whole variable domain SQTIHQWPATLVQPVGSPLSLECTVEGTSNPNLYWYRQAAGRGLQLLFYSVGIGQISSEVPQNLSASRPQDRQFILSSKKLLLSDSGFYLCAWTPLAGGTTTGELFFGEGSRLTVL.

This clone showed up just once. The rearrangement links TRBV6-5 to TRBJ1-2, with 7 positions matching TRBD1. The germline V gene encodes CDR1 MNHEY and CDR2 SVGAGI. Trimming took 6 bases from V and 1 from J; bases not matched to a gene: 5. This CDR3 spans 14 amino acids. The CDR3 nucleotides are TGTGCCAGCAGGGAGGGACAGATTAACTATGGCTACACCTTC. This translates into CASREGQINYGYTF.

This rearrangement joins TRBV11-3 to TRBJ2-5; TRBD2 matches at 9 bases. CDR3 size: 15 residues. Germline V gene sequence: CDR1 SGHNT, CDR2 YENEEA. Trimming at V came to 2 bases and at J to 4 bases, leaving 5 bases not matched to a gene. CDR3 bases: TGTGCCAGCAGCTTAAGTCTAGCGGGACCAGAGACCCAGTACTTC. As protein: CASSLSLAGPETQYF.

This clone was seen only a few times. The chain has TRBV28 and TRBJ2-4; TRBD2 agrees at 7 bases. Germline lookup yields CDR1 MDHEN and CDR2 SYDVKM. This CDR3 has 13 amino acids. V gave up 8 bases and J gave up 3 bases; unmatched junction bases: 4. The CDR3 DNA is TGTGCCAGCGAGAAGCGGGACAAAAACATTCAGTACTTC. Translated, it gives CASEKRDKNIQYF.

The DNA of the CDR3 is TGTGCCAGCAGTCGACAGGGCTTGTACCAAGAGACCCAGTACTTC. Amino acid sequence: CASSRQGLYQETQYF. V and J are TRBV28 and TRBJ2-5; 7 nucleotides match TRBD1. Losses at the gene ends were 5 bases for V and 0 bases for J; bases not matched to a gene: 6. The CDR3 is 15 residues long. Per the germline V gene, CDR1 is MDHEN and CDR2 is SYDVKM.

CDR3 DNA sequence: TGTGCCAGCAGTGCCGGGACACGGGGCTACGAGCAGTACTTC. This translates into CASSAGTRGYEQYF. The chain carries TRBV6-1 and TRBJ2-7; TRBD1 might be the D (6 bases). The CDR3 is 14 amino acids. V was pared by 4 bases and J by 3 bases, with 13 bases between. In germline, CDR1 is MNHNS, CDR2 SASEGT.

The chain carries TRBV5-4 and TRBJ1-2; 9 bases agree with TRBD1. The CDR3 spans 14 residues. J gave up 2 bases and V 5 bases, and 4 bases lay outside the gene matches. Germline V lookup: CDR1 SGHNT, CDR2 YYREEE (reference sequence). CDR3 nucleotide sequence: TGTGCCAGCAGACCCGGGACAGGGAACTATGGCTACACCTTC. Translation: CASRPGTGNYGYTF.

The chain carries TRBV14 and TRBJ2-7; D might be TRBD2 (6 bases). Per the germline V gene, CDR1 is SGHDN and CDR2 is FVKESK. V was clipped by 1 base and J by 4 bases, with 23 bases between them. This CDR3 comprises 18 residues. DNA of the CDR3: TGTGCCAGCAGCCAAGGGCGACCTAGCGCTAGGGGTCCTTACGAGCAGTACTTC. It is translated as CASSQGRPSARGPYEQYF.